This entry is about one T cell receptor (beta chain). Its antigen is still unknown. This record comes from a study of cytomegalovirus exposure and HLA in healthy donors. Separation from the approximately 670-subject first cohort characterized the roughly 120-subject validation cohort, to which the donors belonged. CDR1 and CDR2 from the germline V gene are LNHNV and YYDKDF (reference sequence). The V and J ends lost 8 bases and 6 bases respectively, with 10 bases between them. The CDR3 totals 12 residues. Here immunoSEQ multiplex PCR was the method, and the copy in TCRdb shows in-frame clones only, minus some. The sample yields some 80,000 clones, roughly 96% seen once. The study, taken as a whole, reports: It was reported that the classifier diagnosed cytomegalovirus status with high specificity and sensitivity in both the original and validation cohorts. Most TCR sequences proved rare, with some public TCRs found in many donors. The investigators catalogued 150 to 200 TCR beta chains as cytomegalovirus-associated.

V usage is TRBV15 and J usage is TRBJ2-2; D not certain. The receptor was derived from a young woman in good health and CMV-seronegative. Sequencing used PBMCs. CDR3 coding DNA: TGTGCCACCCGGTGGAGCGCCGGGGAGCTGTTTTTT. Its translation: CATRWSAGELFF.